This T cell receptor beta chain was documented in a study of identical twins. General study points: There is a chance that invariant MAIT and iNKT cells partially muddied zero-insertion analyses. The abundant beta clonotypes from cord blood had fewer insertions, and memory repertoires had none of this.

To note about this clonotype: The antigen is undetermined.

Germline V gene lookup returns CDR1 MNHNY and CDR2 SVGAGI (reference sequence). The V gene lost 0 bases and the J gene lost 9 bases, with 6 bases spanning the gap. The CDR3 consists of 12 residues. TCRdb processed the 5' RACE reads anew with MiXCR; each CDR3 protein has one entry. The table lists some 710,000 distinct CDR3 sequences, around 6% of them singletons. This receptor was taken from a man aged 18 to 35 in good health. The chain carries TRBV6-6 and TRBJ2-1; D ambiguous. The sample consisted of naive T cells sorted from blood. Written as DNA, the CDR3 is TGTGCCAGCAGTTACTCCGACTTTGAGCAGTTCTTC. Protein sequence: CASSYSDFEQFF.